This T cell receptor beta chain was recorded in a study of T cells in localized non-small cell lung cancer. As to this clone: The target antigen is unknown.

Overall study results and limits: It remains possible that heterogeneity exists, since only one tumor region was sequenced. Increased T cell density in blood showed an association with longer overall survival. Uninvolved adjacent lung showed peak T cell clonality, exceeding tumor. Median approximately 50 top-100 tumor clones were shared with paired adjacent lung.

The data were produced by immunoSEQ multiplex PCR, yet TCRdb's version contains in-frame clones alone and is incomplete. This repertoire shows nearly 40,000 clones, around 90% found once; its top ten account for approximately 3.5%. With V trimmed by 5 bases and J by 3 bases, 7 bases remained unmatched. Germline CDR1 is LNHDA and CDR2 is SQIVND (reference sequence). This CDR3 contains 15 residues. The sequencing here drew on peripheral blood, taken before any cancer treatment. This TCR came from a man aged 18 to 49 with stage I lung adenocarcinoma. The chain combines TRBV19 with TRBJ1-5, with 7 nucleotides matching TRBD1. The CDR3 loop reads CASSGGQTINQPQHF. The CDR3 region has the DNA TGTGCCAGTAGTGGGGGACAGACCATCAATCAGCCCCAGCATTTT.